A single T cell receptor (beta chain) is shown here with its context. The antigen is unknown. This entry comes from a study of a mutant IDH1 vaccine in newly diagnosed glioma. Study in general: Beginning 4-6 weeks after radiotherapy alone, or with temozolomide cycles, vaccination took place. Visit V12 was scheduled at week 35 and visit V13 at week 47.

Germline lookup yields CDR1 SGHRS and CDR2 YFSETQ. Deletions cut 5 bases from V and 2 bases from J, with 13 bases between. CDR3 length equals 14 residues. Libraries were prepared by immunoSEQ multiplex PCR; TCRdb keeps only in-frame clonotypes and omits some of them. The table lists around 94,000 clones, just under 90% of them singletons, with around 0.73% in the top ten. The sample's time point: week 47, end of study. Every vaccine dose comprised 300 ug of mutant IDH1 20-mer peptide plus topical imiquimod. The source material was PBMCs, sampled from a glioma patient whose treatment included an IDH1 peptide vaccine. This TCR was sampled from a woman aged 50 to 60 with glioma. The chain joins TRBV5-1 to TRBJ1-2; unclear D gene. The CDR3, as DNA: TGCGCCAGCAGGTGGGGAGATGGGAACTATGGCTACACCTTC. This translates into CASRWGDGNYGYTF. Filled out from reference TRBV5-1 and TRBJ1-2, the complete variable domain reads KAGVTQTPRYLIKTRGQQVTLSCSPISGHRSVSWYQQTPGQGLQFLFEYFSETQRNKGNFPGRFSGRQFSNSRSEMNVSTLELGDSALYLCASRWGDGNYGYTFGSGTRLTVV.